Listed below are T cell receptor beta chains from one sample, sequenced in a study of control samples from healthy donors and cancer patients. Here immunoSEQ multiplex PCR was the method, and the copy in TCRdb shows in-frame clones only, minus some. The sample shows 100,000 to 150,000 clones, roughly 92% of them seen only once. Input material: blood. The receptors originated from a man aged 18 to 29 in good health. CDR3s include the opening cysteine and the closing phenylalanine or tryptophan. The D gene is left open where the match is weak. Clone size is shown for a subset of rows, as once, few, many or a class of expanded clone.

>TRBJ1-6|TRBV10-3|-|TRBD1
CAISEFPGQGDINSPLHF
TGTGCCATCAGTGAGTTTCCGGGACAGGGGGACATTAATTCACCCCTCCACTTT
>TRBJ2-7|TRBV4-1|-|TRBD2
CASKASGGPYEQYF
TGCGCCAGCAAAGCTAGCGGGGGTCCCTACGAGCAGTACTTC
>TRBJ2-7|TRBV2|-|TRBD2
CASCTSVEEQYF
TGTGCCAGCTGTACTAGCGTGGAGGAGCAGTACTTC
>TRBJ1-5|TRBV5-5|-|-
CASSLAGRGQPQHF
TGTGCCAGCAGCTTGGCCGGGAGGGGTCAGCCCCAGCATTTT
>TRBJ1-4|TRBV28|few|-
CASSFPTGLNEKLFF
TGTGCCAGCAGTTTTCCGACAGGACTTAATGAAAAACTGTTTTTT
>TRBJ1-4|TRBV5-5|-|-
CASRAGVWEKLFF
TGTGCCAGCAGGGCCGGAGTTTGGGAAAAACTGTTTTTT
>TRBJ1-2|TRBV18|-|-
CASSPGGDNGYTF
TGTGCCAGCTCACCCGGAGGGGACAATGGCTACACCTTC
>TRBJ1-6|TRBV5-5|-|-
CASSDAGGQGSPLHF
TGTGCCAGCAGCGATGCGGGTGGCCAGGGGTCACCCCTCCACTTT
>TRBJ2-2|TRBV19|-|-
CASSIDPTGELFF
TGTGCCAGTAGTATAGATCCCACCGGGGAGCTGTTTTTT
>TRBJ1-5|TRBV2|-|-
CASTKELYSNQPQHF
TGTGCCAGCACTAAAGAACTGTATAGCAATCAGCCCCAGCATTTT
>TRBJ2-5|TRBV4-2|-|-
CASSQARGTQETQYF
TGTGCCAGCAGCCAAGCTCGGGGAACTCAAGAGACCCAGTACTTC
>TRBJ2-7|TRBV11-2|-|-
CASSLDWTVQTYEQYF
TGTGCCAGCAGCTTAGACTGGACAGTCCAAACCTACGAGCAGTACTTC
>TRBJ1-2|TRBV6-1|-|-
CASSEAGTLQPHGYTF
TGTGCCAGCAGTGAAGCAGGAACCCTCCAACCTCATGGCTACACCTTC
>TRBJ2-7|TRBV3-1/TRBV3-2|-|TRBD1
CASSLTGTGVHEQYF
TGTGCCAGCAGCCTGACCGGGACAGGTGTTCACGAGCAGTACTTC
>TRBJ2-5|TRBV7-9|once|TRBD2
CASSPNSGGAQETQYF
TGTGCCAGCAGCCCAAATAGCGGGGGGGCCCAAGAGACCCAGTACTTC
>TRBJ2-7|TRBV12-5|-|TRBD1
CASGLVLGQGAYEQYF
TGTGCTAGTGGTTTGGTTTTAGGGCAGGGGGCTTACGAGCAGTACTTC
>TRBJ1-5|TRBV27|-|-
CASSLSQGADQPQHF
TGTGCCAGCAGTTTATCTCAGGGAGCCGATCAGCCCCAGCATTTT
>TRBJ2-2|TRBV9|-|-
CASSVWDGNTGELFF
TGTGCCAGCAGCGTCTGGGACGGGAACACCGGGGAGCTGTTTTTT
>TRBJ2-7|TRBV6-5|-|TRBD2
CASSYGTSGGYEQYF
TGTGCCAGCAGTTATGGGACTAGCGGGGGATACGAGCAGTACTTC
>TRBJ1-4|TRBV6-4|-|-
CASSQGFRSNEKLFF
TGTGCCAGCAGCCAGGGTTTTAGGTCTAATGAAAAACTGTTTTTT
>TRBJ1-1|TRBV6-5|-|-
CASTTWGGRGTEAFF
TGTGCCAGCACGACTTGGGGCGGCCGGGGGACTGAAGCTTTCTTT
>TRBJ1-2|TRBV28|-|TRBD1
CASSSSQGYLSGYTF
TGTGCCAGCAGCTCGTCACAGGGGTACCTTTCTGGCTACACCTTC